The rows below give T cell receptor beta chains drawn from one sample of a study of cytomegalovirus exposure and HLA in healthy donors. Only in-frame clones appear in the TCRdb table, and some are missing; sequencing was by immunoSEQ multiplex PCR. This sample carries just over 60,000 clones, around 87% of them seen once, and the ten largest clones take approximately 1.4%. The specimen sequenced was PBMCs. The receptors were gathered from a man younger than 35 in good health and CMV-seronegative. The CDR3 runs from the conserved cysteine through the conserved F or W. The D gene is left open where the match is weak. Part of the rows lack a size; the others show once, few, many or a class for expanded clones.

TRBV11-2	TRBJ2-7	-	-	16	CASSLDWQARSYEQYF	TGTGCCAGCAGCTTAGATTGGCAGGCCCGCTCCTACGAGCAGTACTTC
TRBV10-2	TRBJ2-1	-	TRBD1	21	CASMGQGERLAVESSYNEQFF	TGCGCCAGCATGGGACAGGGGGAACGGCTAGCGGTAGAAAGCTCCTACAATGAGCAGTTCTTC
TRBV28	TRBJ2-7	-	TRBD2	13	CASSAPGGSEQYF	TGTGCCAGCAGTGCCCCGGGGGGGTCCGAGCAGTACTTC
TRBV7-6	TRBJ1-1	-	-	14	CASSLSGMGTEAFF	TGTGCCAGCAGCTTATCCGGGATGGGAACTGAAGCTTTCTTT
TRBV6-5	TRBJ1-6	-	-	14	CASSLSGGDSPLHF	TGTGCCAGCAGTTTGTCCGGGGGGGATTCACCCCTCCACTTT
TRBV4-1	TRBJ2-7	-	-	16	CASSPGPGGTHYEQYF	TGCGCCAGCAGCCCCGGACCCGGTGGGACACACTACGAGCAGTACTTC
TRBV30	TRBJ1-1	-	TRBD1	13	CAWSRQGDTEAFF	TGTGCCTGGAGTCGACAGGGGGACACTGAAGCTTTCTTT
TRBV28	TRBJ2-7	-	-	14	CASSSRGGNYEQYF	TGTGCCAGCTCTTCTAGGGGAGGCAACTACGAGCAGTACTTC
TRBV5-8	TRBJ1-5	-	-	13	CASSLDKNQPQHF	TGTGCCAGCAGCTTGGACAAGAATCAGCCCCAGCATTTT
TRBV5-6	TRBJ2-3	few	-	12	CASSRGWDTQYF	TGTGCCAGCAGTAGGGGATGGGATACGCAGTATTTT
TRBV10-3	TRBJ2-7	-	TRBD2	13	CAILAAGGYEQYF	TGTGCCATCCTCGCAGCGGGGGGCTACGAGCAGTACTTC
TRBV12-5	TRBJ1-1	few	-	13	CASGPQGRTEAFF	TGTGCTAGTGGCCCTCAGGGAAGGACTGAAGCTTTCTTT
TRBV5-4	TRBJ1-1	-	-	11	CASAEGARAFF	TGTGCCAGCGCCGAAGGTGCTAGAGCTTTCTTT
TRBV30	TRBJ1-2	-	-	13	CAWSLNPGYGYTF	TGTGCCTGGAGTTTGAACCCGGGCTATGGCTACACCTTC
TRBV5-1	TRBJ2-7	-	-	13	CASSFEGAYEQYF	TGCGCCAGCAGCTTTGAGGGAGCCTACGAGCAGTACTTC
TRBV6-6	TRBJ1-1	few	-	16	CASSFPLTGKNTEAFF	TGTGCCAGCAGTTTCCCCTTGACGGGAAAGAACACTGAAGCTTTCTTT
TRBV6-7	TRBJ2-3	-	-	15	CASSPRGRGTDTQYF	TGTGCCAGCAGCCCGCGGGGGCGGGGCACAGATACGCAGTATTTT
TRBV6-5	TRBJ2-7	-	TRBD1	15	CASSTVAGGSYEQYF	TGTGCCAGCAGCACGGTGGCAGGGGGCTCCTACGAGCAGTACTTC
TRBV27	TRBJ1-6	-	TRBD1	15	CASSFWDRDNSPLHF	TGTGCCAGCAGTTTCTGGGACAGGGATAATTCACCCCTCCACTTT
TRBV11-2	TRBJ2-2	-	TRBD2	16	CASSLIAGGNTGELFF	TGTGCCAGCAGCTTAATTGCGGGGGGCAACACCGGGGAGCTGTTTTTT
TRBV6-5	TRBJ1-4	-	-	14	CASRPSGGGEKLFF	TGTGCCAGCAGACCTTCGGGGGGCGGTGAAAAACTGTTTTTT
TRBV18	TRBJ1-1	-	-	16	CASSPPTDWVNTEAFF	TGTGCCAGCTCACCACCGACAGATTGGGTGAACACTGAAGCTTTCTTT
TRBV6-1	TRBJ2-5	-	TRBD1	12	CASDRGQETQYF	TGTGCCAGCGACAGGGGGCAAGAGACCCAGTACTTC
TRBV14	TRBJ1-2	once	-	14	CASSQFSRDYGYTF	TGTGCCAGCAGCCAATTTAGCAGGGACTATGGCTACACCTTC
TRBV6-5	TRBJ2-7	-	TRBD1	15	CASSQGARGGYEQYF	TGTGCCAGCAGCCAGGGGGCCAGGGGAGGCTACGAGCAGTACTTC
TRBV4-2	TRBJ2-2	once	-	16	CASSQGGTGWTGELFF	TGTGCCAGCAGCCAAGGTGGAACGGGGTGGACCGGGGAGCTGTTTTTT
TRBV28	TRBJ2-7	-	TRBD2	15	CASSLLAGGTYEQYF	TGTGCCAGCAGTTTACTAGCGGGGGGGACTTACGAGCAGTACTTC
TRBV19	TRBJ1-4	-	TRBD1	14	CASSIGTGEEKLFF	TGTGCCAGTAGTATTGGCACAGGGGAGGAAAAACTGTTTTTT
TRBV9	TRBJ2-7	once	-	13	CASSEIPYGEQYF	TGTGCCAGCAGCGAAATCCCATACGGGGAGCAGTACTTC
TRBV29-1	TRBJ1-4	once	-	15	CSVLKGYATNEKLFF	TGCAGCGTTTTGAAGGGGTATGCAACTAATGAAAAACTGTTTTTT
TRBV14	TRBJ1-2	once	-	15	CASSRGAGTYYGYTF	TGTGCCAGCAGCAGAGGGGCTGGGACATATTATGGCTACACCTTC
TRBV5-4	TRBJ2-7	-	TRBD1	16	CASSLGPGQASYEQYF	TGTGCCAGCAGCTTGGGGCCGGGACAGGCATCCTACGAGCAGTACTTC
TRBV30	TRBJ2-6	-	-	14	CAWQGRDGANVLTF	TGTGCCTGGCAAGGGCGGGATGGGGCCAACGTCCTGACTTTC
TRBV7-9	TRBJ1-2	-	-	13	CASSREPDYGYTF	TGTGCCAGCAGTAGAGAGCCCGACTATGGCTACACCTTC
TRBV2	TRBJ2-5	-	-	11	CASTSGETQYF	TGTGCCAGCACGAGCGGGGAGACCCAGTACTTC
TRBV28	TRBJ1-2	-	-	14	CASTRAGGTYGYTF	TGTGCCAGCACCCGGGCCGGGGGGACCTATGGCTACACCTTC
TRBV15	TRBJ2-5	once	-	11	CATSRGETQYF	TGTGCCACCAGCAGGGGCGAGACCCAGTACTTC
TRBV25-1	TRBJ2-5	-	-	13	CASAGDFQETQYF	TGTGCCAGTGCCGGGGACTTTCAAGAGACCCAGTACTTC
TRBV6-5	TRBJ1-6	-	-	14	CASSLTESNSPLHF	TGTGCCAGCAGTTTGACAGAATCTAATTCACCCCTCCACTTT
TRBV29-1	TRBJ1-4	-	-	12	CSVSSPEGKLFF	TGCAGCGTTAGCAGCCCGGAGGGAAAACTGTTTTTT
TRBV18	TRBJ1-1	-	-	15	CASSPAGTTNTEAFF	TGTGCCAGCTCACCAGCCGGGACAACTAACACTGAAGCTTTCTTT
TRBV7-9	TRBJ1-1	-	TRBD1	15	CASSPDRVGSTEAFF	TGTGCCAGCAGCCCCGACAGGGTGGGGAGCACTGAAGCTTTCTTT